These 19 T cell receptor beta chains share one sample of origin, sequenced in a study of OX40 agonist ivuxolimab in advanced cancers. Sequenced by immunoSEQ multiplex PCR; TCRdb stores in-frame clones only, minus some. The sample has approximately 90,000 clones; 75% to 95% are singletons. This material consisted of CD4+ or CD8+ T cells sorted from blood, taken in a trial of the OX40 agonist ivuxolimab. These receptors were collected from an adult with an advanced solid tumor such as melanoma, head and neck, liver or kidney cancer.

This CDR3 reads CASSPGALAGGREQYF. The CDR3 region has the DNA TGCGCCAGCAGCCCGGGGGCGCTAGCGGGAGGGCGCGAGCAGTACTTC. The chain has TRBV4-1 and TRBJ2-7; 12 nucleotides line up with TRBD2. CDR3 length: 16 residues. The V and J ends lost 4 bases and 6 bases, in that order; junction bases with no gene match: 10. Looked up from germline, CDR1 is MGHRA and CDR2 is YSYEKL.

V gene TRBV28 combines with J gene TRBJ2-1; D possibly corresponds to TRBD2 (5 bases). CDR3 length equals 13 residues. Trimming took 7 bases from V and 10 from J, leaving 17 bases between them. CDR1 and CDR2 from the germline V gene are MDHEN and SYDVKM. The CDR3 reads CASTGLANREQFF. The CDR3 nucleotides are TGTGCCAGCACCGGACTTGCCAATAGGGAGCAGTTCTTC.

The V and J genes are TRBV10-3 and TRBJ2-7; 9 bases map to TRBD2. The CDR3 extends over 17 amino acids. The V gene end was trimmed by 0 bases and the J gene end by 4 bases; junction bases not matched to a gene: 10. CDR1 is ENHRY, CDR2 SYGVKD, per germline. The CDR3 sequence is CAISESPVRGRGYEQYF. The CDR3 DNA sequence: TGTGCCATCAGTGAGTCCCCGGTTCGCGGGAGGGGGTACGAGCAGTACTTC.

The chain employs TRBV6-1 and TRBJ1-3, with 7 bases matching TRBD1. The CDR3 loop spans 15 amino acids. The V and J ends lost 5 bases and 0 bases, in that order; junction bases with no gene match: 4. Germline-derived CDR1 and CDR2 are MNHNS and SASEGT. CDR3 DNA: TGTGCCAGCAGTAAGGGACAGAGCTCTGGAAACACCATATATTTT. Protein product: CASSKGQSSGNTIYF.

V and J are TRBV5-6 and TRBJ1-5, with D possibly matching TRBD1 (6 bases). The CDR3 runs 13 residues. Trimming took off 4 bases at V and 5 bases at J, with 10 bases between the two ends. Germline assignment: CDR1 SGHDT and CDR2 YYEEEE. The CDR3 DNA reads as TGTGCCAGCAGCACAGGGCTCGATCAGCCCCAGCATTTT. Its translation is CASSTGLDQPQHF. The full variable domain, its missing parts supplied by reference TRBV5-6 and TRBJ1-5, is DAGVTQSPTHLIKTRGQQVTLRCSPKSGHDTVSWYQQALGQGPQFIFQYYEEEERQRGNFPDRFSGHQFPNYSSELNVNALLLGDSALYLCASSTGLDQPQHFGDGTRLSIL.

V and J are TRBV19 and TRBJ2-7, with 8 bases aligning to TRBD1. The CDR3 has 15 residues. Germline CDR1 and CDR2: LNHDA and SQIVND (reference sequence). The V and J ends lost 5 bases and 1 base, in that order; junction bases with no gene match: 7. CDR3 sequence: CASSRTGLGSYEQYF. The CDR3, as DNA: TGTGCCAGTAGTCGGACAGGGTTAGGGTCCTACGAGCAGTACTTC.

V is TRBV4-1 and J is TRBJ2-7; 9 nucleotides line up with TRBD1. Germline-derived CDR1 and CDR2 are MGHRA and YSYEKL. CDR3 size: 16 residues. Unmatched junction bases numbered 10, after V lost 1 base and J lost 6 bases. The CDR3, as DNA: TGCGCCAGCAGCCAAGTGGGGATGGGGACAGGGAGCGAGCAGTACTTC. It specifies CASSQVGMGTGSEQYF.

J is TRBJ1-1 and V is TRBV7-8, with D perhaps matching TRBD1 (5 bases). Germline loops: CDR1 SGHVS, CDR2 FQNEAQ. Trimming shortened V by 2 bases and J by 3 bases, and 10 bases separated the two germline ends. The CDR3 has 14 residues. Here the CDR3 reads CASSLKGAYTEAFF. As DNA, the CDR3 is TGTGCCAGCAGCTTAAAAGGGGCCTACACTGAAGCTTTCTTT.

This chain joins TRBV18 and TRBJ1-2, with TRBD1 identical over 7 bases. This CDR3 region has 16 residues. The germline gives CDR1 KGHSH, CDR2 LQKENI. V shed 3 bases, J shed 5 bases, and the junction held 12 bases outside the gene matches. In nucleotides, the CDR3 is TGTGCCAGCTCACCGTTACCGACAGGGAAGGAATATGGCTACACCTTC. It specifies CASSPLPTGKEYGYTF.

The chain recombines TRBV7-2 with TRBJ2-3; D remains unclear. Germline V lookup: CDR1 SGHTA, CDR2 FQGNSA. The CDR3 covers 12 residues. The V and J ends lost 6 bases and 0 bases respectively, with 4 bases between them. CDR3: CASRRSTDTQYF. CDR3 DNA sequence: TGTGCCAGCAGACGTAGCACAGATACGCAGTATTTT.

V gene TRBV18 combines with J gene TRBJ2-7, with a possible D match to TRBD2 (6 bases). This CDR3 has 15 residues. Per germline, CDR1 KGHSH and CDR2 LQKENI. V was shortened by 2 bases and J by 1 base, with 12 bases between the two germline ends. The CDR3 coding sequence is TGTGCCAGCTCACCAGGTCGGGAGAAGTCCTACGAGCAGTACTTC. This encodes CASSPGREKSYEQYF.

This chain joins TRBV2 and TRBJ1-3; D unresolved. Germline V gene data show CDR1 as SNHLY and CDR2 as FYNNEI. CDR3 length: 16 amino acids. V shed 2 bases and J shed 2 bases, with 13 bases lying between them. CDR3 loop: CASSESPGTTGNTIYF. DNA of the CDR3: TGTGCCAGCAGTGAATCCCCGGGAACCACTGGAAACACCATATATTTT.

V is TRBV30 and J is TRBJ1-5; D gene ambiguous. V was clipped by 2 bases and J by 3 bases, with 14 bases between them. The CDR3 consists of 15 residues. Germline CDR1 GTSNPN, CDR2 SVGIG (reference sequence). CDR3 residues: CAWSSIGRNNQPQHF. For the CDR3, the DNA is TGTGCCTGGAGTTCGATCGGAAGGAACAATCAGCCCCAGCATTTT.

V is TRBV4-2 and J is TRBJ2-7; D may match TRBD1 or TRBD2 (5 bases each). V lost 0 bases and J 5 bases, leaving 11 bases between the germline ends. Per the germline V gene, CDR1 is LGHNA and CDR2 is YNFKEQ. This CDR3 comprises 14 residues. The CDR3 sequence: CASSQDLGANEQYF. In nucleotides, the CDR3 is TGTGCCAGCAGCCAAGATCTCGGGGCCAACGAGCAGTACTTC.

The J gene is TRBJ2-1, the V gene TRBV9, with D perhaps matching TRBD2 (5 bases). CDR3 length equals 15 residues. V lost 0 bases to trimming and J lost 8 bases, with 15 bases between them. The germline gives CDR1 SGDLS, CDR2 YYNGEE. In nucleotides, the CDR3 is TGTGCCAGCAGCGTAGGGTTGAGGTTCGGGGATGAGCAGTTCTTC. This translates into CASSVGLRFGDEQFF.

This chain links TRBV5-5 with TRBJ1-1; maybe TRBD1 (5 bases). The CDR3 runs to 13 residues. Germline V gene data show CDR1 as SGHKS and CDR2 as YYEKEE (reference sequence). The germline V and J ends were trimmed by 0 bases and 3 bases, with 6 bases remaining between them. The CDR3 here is CASSLAGDTEAFF. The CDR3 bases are TGTGCCAGCAGCTTGGCGGGGGACACTGAAGCTTTCTTT. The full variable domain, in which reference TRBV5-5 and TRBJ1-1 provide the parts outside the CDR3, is DAGVTQSPTHLIKTRGQQVTLRCSPISGHKSVSWYQQVLGQGPQFIFQYYEKEERGRGNFPDRFSARQFPNYSSELNVNALLLGDSALYLCASSLAGDTEAFFGQGTRLTVV.

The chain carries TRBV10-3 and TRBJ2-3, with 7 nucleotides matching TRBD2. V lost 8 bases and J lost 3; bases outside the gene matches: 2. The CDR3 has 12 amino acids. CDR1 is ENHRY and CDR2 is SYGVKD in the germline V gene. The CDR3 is CAIGEGTDTQYF. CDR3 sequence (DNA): TGTGCCATCGGGGAGGGGACAGATACGCAGTATTTT.

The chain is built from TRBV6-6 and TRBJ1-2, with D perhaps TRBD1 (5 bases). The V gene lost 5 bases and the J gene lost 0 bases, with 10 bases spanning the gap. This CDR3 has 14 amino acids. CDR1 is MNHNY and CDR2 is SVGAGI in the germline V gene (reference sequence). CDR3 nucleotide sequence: TGTGCCAGCAGTCCAACAGGTGCTAACTATGGCTACACCTTC. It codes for CASSPTGANYGYTF.

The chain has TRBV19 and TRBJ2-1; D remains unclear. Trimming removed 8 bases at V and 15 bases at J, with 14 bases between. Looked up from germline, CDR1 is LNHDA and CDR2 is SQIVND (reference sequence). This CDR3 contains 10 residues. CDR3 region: CASQGSSWFF. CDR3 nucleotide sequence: TGTGCCAGTCAAGGATCGTCTTGGTTCTTC. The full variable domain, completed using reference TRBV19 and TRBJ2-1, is DGGITQSPKYLFRKEGQNVTLSCEQNLNHDAMYWYRQDPGQGLRLIYYSQIVNDFQKGDIAEGYSVSREKKESFPLTVTSAQKNPTAFYLCASQGSSWFFGPGTRLTVL.